This record looks at one T cell receptor (beta chain) sequence and its context. Antigen unknown. Sequencing used immunoSEQ v3.0 at survey level. The method was immunoSEQ multiplex PCR; TCRdb's version includes in-frame clones alone and lacks a portion of them. The table has tens of thousands of clones, less than 85% seen once. This entry comes from a study of long-term antiretroviral therapy in people with HIV. Study-wide findings and caveats: Clones expanded before ART dominated the repertoire at all time points. Collection of the blood, which took place between about 2003 and 2018, possibly occurred under older ART regimens. Repertoires from HIV showed CDR3 length ranges narrower than those of controls. Upon ART, diversity increased but remained lower than transplant donor controls.

The V gene's germline CDR1 is SGHTA and CDR2 FQGNSA. The CDR3 has 15 amino acids. V lost 3 bases, J lost 2 bases, and 11 bases lay in between. The chain joins TRBV7-2 to TRBJ1-5; D remains unclear. The source of this sequence is a man aged 45 to 65 with HIV. The source material was unsorted PBMCs, sampled at the start of antiretroviral therapy. CDR3 amino acids: CASSFDGIGNQPQHF. The CDR3 nucleotides are TGTGCCAGCAGCTTTGACGGGATCGGCAATCAGCCCCAGCATTTT.